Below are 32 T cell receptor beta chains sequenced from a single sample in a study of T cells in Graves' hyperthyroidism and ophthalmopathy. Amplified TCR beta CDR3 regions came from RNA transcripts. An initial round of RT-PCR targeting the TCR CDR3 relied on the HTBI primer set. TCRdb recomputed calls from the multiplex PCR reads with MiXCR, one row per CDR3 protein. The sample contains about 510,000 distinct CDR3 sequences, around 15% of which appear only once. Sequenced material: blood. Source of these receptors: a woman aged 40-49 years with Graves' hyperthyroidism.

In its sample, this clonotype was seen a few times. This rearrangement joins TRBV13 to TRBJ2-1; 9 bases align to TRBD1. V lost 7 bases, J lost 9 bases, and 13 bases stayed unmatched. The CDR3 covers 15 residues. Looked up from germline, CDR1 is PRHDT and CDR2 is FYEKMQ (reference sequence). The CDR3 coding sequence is TGTGCCAGCACCCTTAGGGGGACAGGGTCAGGTGAGCAGTTCTTC. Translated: CASTLRGTGSGEQFF.

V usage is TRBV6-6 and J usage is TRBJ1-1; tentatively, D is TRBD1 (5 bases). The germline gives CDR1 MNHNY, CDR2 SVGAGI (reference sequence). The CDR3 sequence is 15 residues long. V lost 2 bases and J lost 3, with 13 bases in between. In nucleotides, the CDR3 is TGTGCCAGCAGTTACGCCGCGGGGGTGGACACTGAAGCTTTCTTT. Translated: CASSYAAGVDTEAFF.

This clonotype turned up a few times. The CDR3 loop reads CASSLTLQNNEQYF. In DNA form, the CDR3 reads TGTGCCAGCAGTTTAACCCTACAGAATAACGAGCAGTACTTC. The chain employs TRBV27 and TRBJ2-7; no clear D. The germline gives CDR1 MNHEY, CDR2 SMNVEV (reference sequence). There are 14 residues in the CDR3. The V gene lost 2 bases and the J gene lost 5 bases, with 13 bases spanning the gap.

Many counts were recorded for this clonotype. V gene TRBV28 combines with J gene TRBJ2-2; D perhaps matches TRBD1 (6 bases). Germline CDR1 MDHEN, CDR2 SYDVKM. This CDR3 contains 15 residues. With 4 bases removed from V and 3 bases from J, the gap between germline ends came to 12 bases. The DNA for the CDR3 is TGTGCCAGCAGTTCCACACAGGGTTACACCGGGGAGCTGTTTTTT. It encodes CASSSTQGYTGELFF.

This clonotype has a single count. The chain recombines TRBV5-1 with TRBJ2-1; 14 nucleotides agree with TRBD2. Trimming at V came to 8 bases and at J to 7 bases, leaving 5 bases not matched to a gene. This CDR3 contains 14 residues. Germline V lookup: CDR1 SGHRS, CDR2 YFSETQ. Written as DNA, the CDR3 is TGCGCCAGTAGGACTAGCGGGAGGTTGAATGAGCAGTTCTTC. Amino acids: CASRTSGRLNEQFF.

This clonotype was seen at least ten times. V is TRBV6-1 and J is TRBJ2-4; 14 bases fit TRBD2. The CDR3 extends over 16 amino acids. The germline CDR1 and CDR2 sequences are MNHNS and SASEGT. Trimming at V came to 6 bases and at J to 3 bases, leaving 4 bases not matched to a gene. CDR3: CASRSGLAGGKNIQYF. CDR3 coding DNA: TGTGCCAGCAGATCCGGACTAGCGGGGGGCAAAAACATTCAGTACTTC.

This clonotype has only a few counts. The CDR3: CASSQGQGLGTQYF. In nucleotides, the CDR3 is TGTGCCAGCAGTCAAGGACAGGGGTTAGGAACCCAGTACTTC. The genes are TRBV5-6 and TRBJ2-5, with TRBD1 matching over 9 bases. Unmatched junction bases numbered 10, after V lost 5 bases and J lost 8 bases. Germline CDR1 is SGHDT and CDR2 is YYEEEE. CDR3 size: 14 residues. Together with reference TRBV5-6 and TRBJ2-5, the CDR3 gives the full variable domain: DAGVTQSPTHLIKTRGQQVTLRCSPKSGHDTVSWYQQALGQGPQFIFQYYEEEERQRGNFPDRFSGHQFPNYSSELNVNALLLGDSALYLCASSQGQGLGTQYFGPGTRLLVL.

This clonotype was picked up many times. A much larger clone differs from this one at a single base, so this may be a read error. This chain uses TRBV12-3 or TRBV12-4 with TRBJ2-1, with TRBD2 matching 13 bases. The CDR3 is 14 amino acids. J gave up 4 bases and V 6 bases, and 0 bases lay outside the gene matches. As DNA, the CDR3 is TGTGCCAGCAGGGGACTAGCGGGGTACAATGAGCAGTTCTTC. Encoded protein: CASRGLAGYNEQFF.

The CDR3: CASSSPGLAADTQYF. CDR3 nucleotides: TGTGCCAGCAGCTCGCCGGGACTAGCGGCAGATACGCAGTATTTT. This chain uses TRBV11-2 with TRBJ2-3; TRBD2 agrees at 11 bases. V was pared by 4 bases and J by 4 bases, with 4 bases of the junction left unmatched. Germline V lookup: CDR1 SGHAT, CDR2 FQNNGV. The CDR3 is 15 residues long.

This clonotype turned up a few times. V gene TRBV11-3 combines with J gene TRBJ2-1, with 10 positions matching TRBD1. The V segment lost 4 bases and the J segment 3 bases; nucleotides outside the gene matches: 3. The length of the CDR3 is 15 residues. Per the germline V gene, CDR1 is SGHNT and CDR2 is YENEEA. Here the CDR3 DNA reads TGTGCCAGCAGCTCCCGGGACAGGGGCTACAATGAGCAGTTCTTC. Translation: CASSSRDRGYNEQFF.

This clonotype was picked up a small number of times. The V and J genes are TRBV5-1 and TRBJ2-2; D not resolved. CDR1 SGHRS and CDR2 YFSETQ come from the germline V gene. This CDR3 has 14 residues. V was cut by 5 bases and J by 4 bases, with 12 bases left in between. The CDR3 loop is CASRMRSSTGELFF. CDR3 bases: TGCGCCAGCAGGATGCGGAGTTCCACCGGGGAGCTGTTTTTT. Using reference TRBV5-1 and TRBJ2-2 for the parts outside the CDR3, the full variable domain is KAGVTQTPRYLIKTRGQQVTLSCSPISGHRSVSWYQQTPGQGLQFLFEYFSETQRNKGNFPGRFSGRQFSNSRSEMNVSTLELGDSALYLCASRMRSSTGELFFGEGSRLTVL.

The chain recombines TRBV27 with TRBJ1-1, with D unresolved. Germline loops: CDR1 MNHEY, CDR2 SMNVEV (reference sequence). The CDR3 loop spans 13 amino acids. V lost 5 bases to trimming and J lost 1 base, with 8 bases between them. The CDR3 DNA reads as TGTGCCAGCAGTATGGAGGGGAACACTGAAGCTTTCTTT. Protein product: CASSMEGNTEAFF.

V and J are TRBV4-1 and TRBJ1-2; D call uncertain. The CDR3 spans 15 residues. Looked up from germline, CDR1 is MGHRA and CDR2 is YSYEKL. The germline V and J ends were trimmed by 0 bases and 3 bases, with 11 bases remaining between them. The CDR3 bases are TGCGCCAGCAGCCAAGATTCGCAGGCCGACTATGGCTACACCTTC. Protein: CASSQDSQADYGYTF.

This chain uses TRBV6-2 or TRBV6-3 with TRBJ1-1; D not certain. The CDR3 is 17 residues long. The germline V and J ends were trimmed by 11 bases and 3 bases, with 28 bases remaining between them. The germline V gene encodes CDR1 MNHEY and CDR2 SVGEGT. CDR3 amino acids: CASRRYGSGVEDTEAFF. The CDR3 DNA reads TGTGCCTCACGGCGTTACGGTTCTGGGGTCGAAGACACTGAAGCTTTCTTT.

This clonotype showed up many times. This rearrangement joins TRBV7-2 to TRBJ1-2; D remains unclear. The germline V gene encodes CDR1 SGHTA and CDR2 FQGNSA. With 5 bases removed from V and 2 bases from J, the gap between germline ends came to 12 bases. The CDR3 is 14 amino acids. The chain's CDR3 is CASSPQATNYGYTF. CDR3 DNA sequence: TGTGCCAGCAGCCCTCAGGCCACCAACTATGGCTACACCTTC.

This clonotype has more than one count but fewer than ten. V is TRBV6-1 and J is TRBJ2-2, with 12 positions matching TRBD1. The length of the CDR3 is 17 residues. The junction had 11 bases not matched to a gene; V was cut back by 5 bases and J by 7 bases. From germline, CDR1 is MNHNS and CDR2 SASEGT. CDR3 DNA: TGTGCCAGCAGTATTCCTCCGGGACAGGGGGCAATCGGGGAGCTGTTTTTT. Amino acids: CASSIPPGQGAIGELFF.

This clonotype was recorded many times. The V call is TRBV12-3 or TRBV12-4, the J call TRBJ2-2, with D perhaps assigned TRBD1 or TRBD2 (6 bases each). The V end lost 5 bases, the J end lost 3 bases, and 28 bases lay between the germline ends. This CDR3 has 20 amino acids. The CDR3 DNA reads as TGTGCCAGCAGTAAGCCATACAGGGCTGTGGCGGGATGGGACACCGGGGAGCTGTTTTTT. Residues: CASSKPYRAVAGWDTGELFF.

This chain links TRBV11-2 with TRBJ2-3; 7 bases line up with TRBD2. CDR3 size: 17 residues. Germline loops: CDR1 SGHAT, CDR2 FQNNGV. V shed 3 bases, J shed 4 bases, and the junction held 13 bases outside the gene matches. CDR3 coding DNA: TGTGCCAGCAGCTTGGGGGGACTACCGCGGCTCCCAGATACGCAGTATTTT. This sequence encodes CASSLGGLPRLPDTQYF.

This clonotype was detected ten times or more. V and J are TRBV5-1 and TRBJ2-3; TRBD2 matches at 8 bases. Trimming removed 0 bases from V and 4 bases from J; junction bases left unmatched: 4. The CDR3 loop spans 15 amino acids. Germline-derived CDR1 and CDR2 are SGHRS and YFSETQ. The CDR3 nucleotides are TGCGCCAGCAGCTTGGGACTAGCGAATCCAGATACGCAGTATTTT. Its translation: CASSLGLANPDTQYF.

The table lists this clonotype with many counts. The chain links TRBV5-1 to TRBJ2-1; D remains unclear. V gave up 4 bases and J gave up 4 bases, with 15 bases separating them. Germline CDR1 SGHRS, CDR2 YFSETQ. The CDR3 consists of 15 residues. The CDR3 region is CASSHYLQAYNEQFF. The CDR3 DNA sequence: TGCGCCAGCAGCCACTACCTTCAGGCTTACAATGAGCAGTTCTTC.

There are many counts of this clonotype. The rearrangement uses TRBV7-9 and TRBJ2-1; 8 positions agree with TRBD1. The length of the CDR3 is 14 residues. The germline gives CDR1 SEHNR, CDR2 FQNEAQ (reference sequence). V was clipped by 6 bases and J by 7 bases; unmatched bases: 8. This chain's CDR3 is CASRPRTGKNEQFF. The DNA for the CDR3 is TGTGCCAGCAGACCTCGGACAGGGAAAAATGAGCAGTTCTTC.

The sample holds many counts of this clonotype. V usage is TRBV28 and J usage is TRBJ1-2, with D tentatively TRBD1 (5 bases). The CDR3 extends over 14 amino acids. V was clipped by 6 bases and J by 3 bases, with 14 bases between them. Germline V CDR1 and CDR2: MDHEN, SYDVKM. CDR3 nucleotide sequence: TGTGCCAGCAGCCTCACCCAGGGCGACTATGGCTACACCTTC. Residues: CASSLTQGDYGYTF.

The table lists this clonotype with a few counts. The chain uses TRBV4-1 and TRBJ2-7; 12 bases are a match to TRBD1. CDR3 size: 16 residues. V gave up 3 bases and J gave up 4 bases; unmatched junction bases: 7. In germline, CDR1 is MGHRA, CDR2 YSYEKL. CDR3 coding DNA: TGCGCCAGCAGCCACCAAGGGACAGGGGGCCAGTACGAGCAGTACTTC. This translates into CASSHQGTGGQYEQYF.

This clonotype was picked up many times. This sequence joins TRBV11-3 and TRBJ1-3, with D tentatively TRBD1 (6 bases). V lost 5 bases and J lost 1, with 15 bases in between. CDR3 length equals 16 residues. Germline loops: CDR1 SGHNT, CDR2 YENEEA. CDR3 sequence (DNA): TGTGCCAGCAGCCCTACGGGGGGGCGATCTGGAAACACCATATATTTT. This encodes CASSPTGGRSGNTIYF.

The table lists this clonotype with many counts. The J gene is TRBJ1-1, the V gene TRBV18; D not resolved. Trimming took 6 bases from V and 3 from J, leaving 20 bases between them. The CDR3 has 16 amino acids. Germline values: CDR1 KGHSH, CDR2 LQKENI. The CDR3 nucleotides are TGTGCCAGCTCTCTCGGGCGCGCAGGCTTACACACTGAAGCTTTCTTT. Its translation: CASSLGRAGLHTEAFF.

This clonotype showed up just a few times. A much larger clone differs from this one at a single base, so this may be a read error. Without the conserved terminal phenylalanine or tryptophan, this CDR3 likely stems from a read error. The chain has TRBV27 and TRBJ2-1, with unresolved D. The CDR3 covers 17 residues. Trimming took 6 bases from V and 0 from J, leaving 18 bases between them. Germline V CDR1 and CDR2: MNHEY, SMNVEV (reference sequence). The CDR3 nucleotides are TGTGCCAGCAGGCCGACTGGAGCGTACAGCTCCTACAATGAGCAGTTCCTC. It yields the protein CASRPTGAYSSYNEQFL.

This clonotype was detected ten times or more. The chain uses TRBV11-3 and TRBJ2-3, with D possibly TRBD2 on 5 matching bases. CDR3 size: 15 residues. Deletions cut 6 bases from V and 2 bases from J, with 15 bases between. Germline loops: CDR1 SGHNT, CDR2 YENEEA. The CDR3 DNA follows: TGTGCCAGCAGGCAGAGGGTGGAGCCCACAGATACGCAGTATTTT. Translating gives CASRQRVEPTDTQYF.

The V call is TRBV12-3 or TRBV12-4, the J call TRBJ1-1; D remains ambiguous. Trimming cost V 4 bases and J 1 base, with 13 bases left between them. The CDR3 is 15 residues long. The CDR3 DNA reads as TGTGCCAGCAGTTACGTTCATCCGGGGAACACTGAAGCTTTCTTT. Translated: CASSYVHPGNTEAFF.

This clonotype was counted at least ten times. CDR3 sequence reads: CASSIGTSGDTGELFF. CDR3 DNA sequence: TGTGCCAGCAGTATTGGGACTAGCGGAGACACCGGGGAGCTGTTTTTT. The V call is TRBV28, the J call TRBJ2-2; TRBD2 matches at 11 bases. The trim removed 5 bases at V and 3 bases at J, leaving 5 bases unmatched. The CDR3 has 16 amino acids. Germline CDR1 and CDR2: MDHEN and SYDVKM.

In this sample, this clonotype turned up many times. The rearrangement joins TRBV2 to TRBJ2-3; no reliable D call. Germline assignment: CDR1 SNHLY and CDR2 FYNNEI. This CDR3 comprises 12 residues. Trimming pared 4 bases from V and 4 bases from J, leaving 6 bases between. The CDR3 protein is CASSGFSDTQYF. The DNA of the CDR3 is TGTGCCAGCAGTGGCTTCTCAGATACGCAGTATTTT.

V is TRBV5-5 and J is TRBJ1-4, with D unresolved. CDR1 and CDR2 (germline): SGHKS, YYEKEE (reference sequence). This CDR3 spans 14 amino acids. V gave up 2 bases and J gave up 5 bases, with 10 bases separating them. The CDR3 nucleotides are TGTGCCAGCAGCTTTGGGCGGAGCAATGAAAAACTGTTTTTT. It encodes CASSFGRSNEKLFF.

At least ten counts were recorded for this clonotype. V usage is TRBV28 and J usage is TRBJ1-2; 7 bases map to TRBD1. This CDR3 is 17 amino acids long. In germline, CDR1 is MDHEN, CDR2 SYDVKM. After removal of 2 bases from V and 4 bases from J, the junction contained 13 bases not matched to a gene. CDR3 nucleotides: TGTGCCAGCAGTTTAAGGACAGGACTACCTGACTTCTATGGCTACACCTTC. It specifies CASSLRTGLPDFYGYTF.